This T cell receptor beta chain was retrieved from a study of shared clonotypes between healthy human individuals. Notes on the study in general: The study drew on few donors, limiting represented genetic and exposure-history diversity.

TCRdb's table, derived via immunoSEQ multiplex PCR, lists solely in-frame clones and lacks some. The profile covers 2 million to 2.5 million clones, with roughly 95% appearing a single time and approximately 0.13% taken by the ten largest. This CDR3 region has 14 residues. Trimming removed 0 bases from V and 3 bases from J, with 8 bases in between. Germline V gives CDR1 KGHSH, CDR2 LQKENI. Turning to this clone: Its target is not known.

This TCR was sampled from a man aged 18 to 35 in good health. Sequencing used naive CD4+ T cells sorted from blood. Described subset: CD45RA+ positively selected. The chain uses TRBV18 and TRBJ1-2; a weak D match, TRBD1 (5 bases). The DNA of the CDR3 is TGTGCCAGCTCACCACCTCTCAGGGACTATGGCTACACCTTC. Protein sequence: CASSPPLRDYGYTF.